These 4 T cell receptor beta chains were all obtained from the same sample, sequenced in a study of T cells in Graves' hyperthyroidism and ophthalmopathy. Template material for amplifying TCR beta CDR3 regions consisted of RNA transcripts. Primed by the HTBI set, a first-round RT-PCR was run on the TCR CDR3. One entry per CDR3 protein results from TCRdb running MiXCR on the multiplex PCR reads. The data contain 330,000 or so distinct CDR3 sequences, around 19% of them singletons. The sequenced material came from blood. The receptors come from a man between 50 and 59 years old with Graves' ophthalmopathy.

The sample holds a few counts of this clonotype. A much larger clone differs by one base, so this may be a read error. The V and J genes are TRBV20-1 and TRBJ2-4; D may be TRBD1 or TRBD2 (5 bases each). Looked up from germline, CDR1 is DFQATT and CDR2 is SNEGSKA (reference sequence). This CDR3 comprises 12 residues. Trimming left V 6 bases short and J 8 bases short, with 14 bases between. The CDR3 region has the DNA TGCAGTGCCGAAGGGGCGAGGGACATTCAGTACTTC. The encoded protein is CSAEGARDIQYF.

This clonotype was detected only a few times. V gene TRBV4-2 combines with J gene TRBJ2-7, with 10 bases identical to TRBD2. The germline CDR1 and CDR2 sequences are LGHNA and YNFKEQ. This CDR3 region has 15 residues. V was clipped by 0 bases and J by 1 base; unmatched bases: 0. The CDR3 DNA reads TGTGCCAGCAGCCAAGAGACTAGCGGGTCCTACGAGCAGTACTTC. Protein sequence: CASSQETSGSYEQYF.

This clonotype was seen at least ten times. The chain recombines TRBV4-1 with TRBJ1-5; D gene unclear. Germline CDR1 reads MGHRA; CDR2 reads YSYEKL. The CDR3 has 13 residues. Trimming pared 0 bases from V and 6 bases from J, leaving 6 bases between. CDR3 residues: CASSQDWTQPQHF. CDR3 coding DNA: TGCGCCAGCAGCCAAGATTGGACTCAGCCCCAGCATTTT.

Of note for this clonotype: This clone may be a read error of a much larger clone one base away. The V call is TRBV30, the J call TRBJ2-1; 12 bases fit TRBD2. Looked up from germline, CDR1 is GTSNPN and CDR2 is SVGIG (reference sequence). This CDR3 has 17 residues. This CDR3 is CVWSKGLAGWIHNEQFF. For the CDR3, the DNA is TGTGTCTGGAGCAAGGGACTAGCGGGCTGGATCCACAATGAGCAGTTCTTC.